Sequencing of this T cell receptor beta chain was carried out in a study of molecular identifiers for immune sequencing clone quantification. In this sample, this clonotype turned up many times. Germline trimming cut 6 bases from V and 2 bases from J; bases unmatched to any gene: 8. The CDR3 length is 14 residues. In germline, CDR1 is DFQATT, CDR2 SNEGSKA (reference sequence). TCRdb independently ran MiXCR on the PCR reads; one entry per CDR3 protein. The sample holds hundreds of thousands of distinct CDR3 sequences; about 21% are singletons and the top ten take roughly 0.8%. The receptor comes from a human donor in good health. Some libraries in this study had Jurkat cell RNA spiked in. The sequenced sample consisted of naive CD8+ T cells from blood, with Jurkat cell RNA spiked in. Subset of the sample: FACS-sorted CD8+CD4-CCR7+CD45RA+ naive T cells. This rearrangement joins TRBV20-1 to TRBJ1-2; 8 bases are shared with TRBD1. The CDR3 bases are TGCAGTGCCCCCGGACAGGGAGGGAACTATGGCTACACCTTC. Translated, it gives CSAPGQGGNYGYTF.